The rows below give T cell receptor beta chains drawn from one sample of a study of chemoradiotherapy in HPV16-positive cancers. Sequencing used immunoSEQ multiplex PCR; TCRdb keeps in-frame clones, though not all of them. The sample includes approximately 32,000 clones, nearly 90% of them seen just once. This specimen consisted of blood, obtained from a patient who underwent chemoradiotherapy. These receptors originate from a human donor with HPV-associated anogenital cancer. Both conserved end residues are part of each CDR3. Each record gives: V gene, D gene, clone size, CDR3 length, J gene, CDR3 DNA, CDR3 protein. The D gene is left open where the match is weak. Part of the rows lack a size; the others show once, few, many or a class for expanded clones.

TRBV7-2	TRBD1	.	14	TRBJ1-2	TGTGCCAGCAGCTTAGCCTCAGGGGGCTCTGGCTACACCTTC	CASSLASGGSGYTF
TRBV30	TRBD1	.	16	TRBJ1-3	TGTGCCTGGAGTGGGAGACAGGGTTTCTCTGGAAACACCATATATTTT	CAWSGRQGFSGNTIYF
TRBV7-8	TRBD2	few	15	TRBJ2-7	TGTGCCAGCAGCCGATCCGGGACTAGCGGCTACGAGCAGTACTTC	CASSRSGTSGYEQYF
TRBV4-1	TRBD1	.	16	TRBJ2-7	TGCGCCAGCAGCCAAGAGCCGGGCAGGGGGAGTTACGAGCAGTACTTC	CASSQEPGRGSYEQYF
TRBV5-5	TRBD1	.	17	TRBJ2-3	TGTGCCAGCAGTACCGGGACAGCCTTTTCTAGCACAGATACGCAGTATTTT	CASSTGTAFSSTDTQYF
TRBV7-6	TRBD2	.	13	TRBJ2-4	TGTGCCAGCAGCGAGGGGAGGGAACACATTCAGTACTTC	CASSEGREHIQYF
TRBV7-9	.	.	15	TRBJ2-5	TGTGCCAGCAGCTTAAGGGGTCTCGTTCAAGAGACCCAGTACTTC	CASSLRGLVQETQYF
TRBV7-2	.	.	15	TRBJ1-5	TGTGCCAGCAGCTTATCGAATAGGGGTGGTCAGCCCCAGCATTTT	CASSLSNRGGQPQHF
TRBV18	.	once	18	TRBJ2-7	TGTGCCAGCTCACCAGAAAGGCGCCGCGGGACGCGAGGCCACGAGCAGTACTTC	CASSPERRRGTRGHEQYF
TRBV7-2	.	.	15	TRBJ2-2	TGTGCCAGCAGCCCAGACAGGTGGACGACCGGGGAGCTGTTTTTT	CASSPDRWTTGELFF
TRBV19	TRBD1	.	14	TRBJ2-1	TGTGCCAGTAGCCTGGACAGGATACACAATGAGCAGTTCTTC	CASSLDRIHNEQFF
TRBV5-6	TRBD1	.	15	TRBJ1-1	TGTGCCAGCAGCTCGTGGACAGGGTCGAACACTGAAGCTTTCTTT	CASSSWTGSNTEAFF
TRBV11-2	TRBD1	.	14	TRBJ2-1	TGTGCCAGCAGCTCCAGGACAGGGAACAATGAGCAGTTCTTC	CASSSRTGNNEQFF
TRBV30	.	few	12	TRBJ1-1	TGTGCCTGGACGGGTTTTCGAGGGGAAGCTTTCTTT	CAWTGFRGEAFF
TRBV9	TRBD2	.	15	TRBJ2-5	TGTGCCAGCAGCGTAGGAGCGGGAGGGAGGGAGACCCAGTACTTC	CASSVGAGGRETQYF
TRBV19	TRBD1	.	14	TRBJ1-2	TGTGCCAGTAGTACCCTCGACAGGGCGGGCGGCTACACCTTC	CASSTLDRAGGYTF
TRBV6-5	TRBD1	.	14	TRBJ1-2	TGTGCCAGCAGTTTCGAACAGGGGTCCTATGGCTACACCTTC	CASSFEQGSYGYTF
TRBV4-3	.	.	15	TRBJ1-3	TGCGCCAGCAGCCAAGCCCCAGGGAGGGGAAACACCATATATTTT	CASSQAPGRGNTIYF
TRBV7-2	.	.	13	TRBJ2-1	TGTGCCAGCAGCTTCCCTGTTAGGGATGAGCAGTTCTTC	CASSFPVRDEQFF
TRBV2	.	few	14	TRBJ1-1	TGTGCCAGCAGTGAAGAAAGCGACCTACCGGGGGCTTTCTTT	CASSEESDLPGAFF
TRBV11-2	TRBD2	.	17	TRBJ2-2	TGTGCCAGCAGCTTAGAATTAGCGGGGCGGAACACCGGGGAGCTGTTTTTT	CASSLELAGRNTGELFF
TRBV7-9	TRBD1	.	14	TRBJ1-1	TGTGCCAGCAGCCAACAGGGGAAGAACACTGAAGCTTTCTTT	CASSQQGKNTEAFF
TRBV18	TRBD1	.	16	TRBJ2-7	TGTGCCAGCTCACTATCGACAGGGGGCTCTTCCTACGAGCAGTACTTC	CASSLSTGGSSYEQYF
TRBV7-2	.	.	15	TRBJ2-7	TGTGCCAGCAGTCAACTTAGAGGGGGGCCCTCCGAGCAGTACTTC	CASSQLRGGPSEQYF
TRBV6-1	.	.	13	TRBJ1-2	TGTGCCAGCAGTGAAACGTCCCTCTATGGCTACACCTTC	CASSETSLYGYTF
TRBV11-2	.	.	13	TRBJ1-1	TGTGCCAGCAGCTCCTTGGGGGGGCCTGAAGCTTTCTTT	CASSSLGGPEAFF
TRBV19	TRBD1	.	16	TRBJ1-1	TGTGCCAGTAGCTCTCTGACAGGGAGATTTAACACTGAAGCTTTCTTT	CASSSLTGRFNTEAFF
TRBV5-3	.	.	12	TRBJ1-1	TGTGCCAGAAGCCGTGGCGTGGGTGAAGCTTTCTTT	CARSRGVGEAFF